This TCR beta chain was sequenced during a study of blood T cell repertoires in COVID-19. During active infection, Seattle patients enrolled and were then monitored through disease. Original processing notes: It was from reference gene primer amplification that nucleated cell counts were estimated. Generated by immunoSEQ multiplex PCR, the TCRdb table keeps only in-frame clones and is missing some. Clone size and the V and J calls come from that table; the DNA yielded D and trimming. Of around 76,000 clones listed, approximately 83% were seen once; the top ten hold approximately 7%. Germline CDR1 is GTSNPN and CDR2 is SVGIG (reference sequence). This CDR3 is 13 amino acids long. V gave up 1 base and J gave up 6 bases, with 10 bases separating them.

Sequenced: peripheral blood. The sequence derives from a man aged 30 to 45 with COVID-19, enrolled during active disease. The V call is TRBV30, the J call TRBJ2-1; weak D call: TRBD2 (5 bases). In DNA, the CDR3 is TGTGCCTGGAGTGAGAGACTACCCAATGAGCAGTTCTTC. Translation: CAWSERLPNEQFF.